This T cell receptor (beta chain) originates from a study of blood T cells in healthy people across ages (dated by TCRdb to about 2015). With respect to the entire study: Template switching captured roughly one uniquely barcoded TCR beta cDNA molecule per two T cells in model experiments. Using deep sequencing normalized with unique cDNA molecular identifiers, the study measured how TCR beta repertoire diversity changes with age. The study analyzed two additional independent replicas of 1 million unique cDNA reads from the same blood draw for two donors, one aged 18 to 30 and one aged 80 or older. Donors were grouped into four age groups: young (average 16 years), middle-aged (about 40), aged (around 60) and long-lived (over 80).

For this clonotype: What this receptor recognizes is not known. No per-base quality is available; no much larger clone lies one base away.

The V end loses 6 bases and the J end loses 3 bases, and a stretch of 12 bases separates them. Per the germline V gene (reference sequence), MNHEY is the CDR1 and SMNVEV is the CDR2. The CDR3 goes from the cysteine to the phenylalanine over 13 residues. Of all the DNA, just the CDR3 is kept, 39 bases in frame from base 1. The approximately 40 donors, aged roughly 6 to 95 years, were systemically healthy Caucasian individuals from Russia. Ten milliliters of peripheral blood were collected from each donor into EDTA-treated Vacutainer tubes. Ficoll-Paque density-gradient centrifugation was used to isolate PBMCs, with at least 6 million obtained per sample. Total RNA was extracted from PBMCs with Trizol reagent, with at least 5 micrograms obtained per sample. Naive CD45RAhigh/CD27high T cell percentages were measured by flow cytometry on a PBMC aliquot from every donor. The receptor library was made with 5' RACE. The instrument was an Illumina HiSeq 2500. A second roughly 6 to 12 cycle PCR used a sample-barcoded 5' primer and a J-beta primer mix. A template-switch 5' adaptor carrying 12 random nucleotides introduced a unique molecular identifier onto each TCR beta cDNA molecule. Each sample yielded at least 3 million CDR3-containing paired-end reads. First-strand cDNA synthesis was performed from all RNA using the Mint cDNA synthesis kit, with priming by a TRBC-specific oligonucleotide. All cDNA was treated with uracil-DNA glycosylase and then went through a first 18-cycle PCR with the universal primers M1SS and BC2_uni_R. Per the source publication's procedure: For normalization, 1 million high-quality reads, each with a distinct molecular identifier, were randomly selected from each sample. Instead of being binned into consensus sequences, reads that shared molecular identifiers were thrown out. MiTCR, with a Q25 quality threshold and the strictest error-elimination algorithm, was used for CDR3 identification, clonotype clustering and error correction. Lower-bound total TCR beta diversity was estimated with a nonparametric unseen species model using Euler transformation. TCRdb reanalyzed the raw reads on its own, using fastp at Q25 for trimming and MiXCR for clone calling, and kept in-frame beta chains. When rows share a CDR3 protein, they turn into one entry using the most common DNA and genes. The V and J calls and clone size are TCRdb's, not the authors'. The sample data list around 990,000 distinct CDR3 sequences, and under 30% of these were observed just once. The ten largest account for less than 0.75% of the sample.

Study-wide findings and limitations: Observed TCR beta diversity correlated strongly with the percentage of naive T cells measured by flow cytometry. Compared with the aged group, the long-lived group had more naive CD4+ T cells, fewer expanded clones and increased TCR diversity, a pattern suggesting age selection. The CMV infection status of donors was not known, potentially confounding age-related changes in expanded clonotypes. As age increased, observed TCR beta diversity per million T cells dropped in a roughly linear way, and a significant reduction was already evident by age about 36. Because profiling used bulk unsorted PBMCs, naive and antigen-experienced compartments could not be compared conclusively. Estimates of total diversity based on one million sequenced T cells were considered lower bounds and underestimates.

The data also belong to a second study, concerning T cells of mothers and their children. As the second study states: Nine systemically healthy Caucasian individuals, comprising three mothers and their six children, were included as donors. cDNA synthesis used all of the extracted RNA, with 1.5 ug of RNA in each 15 ul reaction. In the second PCR, the M1S primer introduced both the sample barcodes and 2-4 random nucleotides. Over 8 million TCR beta CDR3 reads were obtained for each mother, and some 3.1 million reads were obtained for each child. In both related and unrelated pairs, thymic selection shapes the output of TCR recombination in a similar way, with inherited differences having only a minor effect. Normalized repertoire overlap was always found to be slightly, but never significantly, higher in related mother-child pairs than in unrelated mother-child pairs. With a sensitivity of approximately 92 clones per million clonotypes, no persistent microchimeric T cell clones were detected. Deep NGS was used in the study to compare the TCR beta repertoires of mothers and children and to look for features that separate related mother-child pairs from unrelated individuals. Mothers averaged roughly 40 +/- 4 years of age and children averaged roughly 12 +/- 4 years. After adapters were ligated using NEBNext reagents, the libraries underwent 100+100 nt paired-end sequencing on an Illumina HiSeq 2000. To prevent cross-contamination, the mother and child libraries were prepared one month apart and sequenced in separate runs. For each donor, between about 450,000 and 2,300,000 distinct TCR beta clonotypes were identified. Naive TCR beta clonotypes were estimated from low-frequency clonotypes matched to each donor's FACS-determined naive share, without sorting.

This sequence was found in a girl aged 2-15 years in good health. The material sequenced was blood. The V gene is TRBV27 and the J gene is TRBJ2-7; confidence is insufficient to name the D gene. CDR3 protein: CASRSSQHYEQYF. The DNA is TGTGCCAGCAGGTCCTCACAGCACTACGAGCAGTACTTC.